Listed below are T cell receptor beta chains from one sample, sequenced in a study of cytomegalovirus exposure and HLA in healthy donors. The method was immunoSEQ multiplex PCR; TCRdb's version includes in-frame clones alone and lacks a portion of them. Counted here are tens of thousands of clones, roughly 80% occurring once; the ten biggest clones make up roughly 14%. The specimen was PBMCs. Receptor source: a woman aged 40 to 50 in good health and CMV-seropositive. Both conserved end residues are part of each CDR3. Each record gives: clone size, D gene, V gene, J gene, CDR3 DNA, CDR3 protein. D genes are given only for firm matches. A row's size may be missing; if present it is once, few, many or a size class.

-	-	TRBV19	TRBJ1-1	TGTGCCAGTCAACCCTTTTTAGGGGGGAACACTGAAGCTTTCTTT	CASQPFLGGNTEAFF
few	-	TRBV9	TRBJ1-4	TGTGCCAGCAGCGCTCGCGGTGAGGTTGGGGAAAAACTGTTTTTT	CASSARGEVGEKLFF
-	-	TRBV5-6	TRBJ2-7	TGTGCCAGCAGCTTAGACAGTCCCTACGAGCAGTACTTC	CASSLDSPYEQYF
-	-	TRBV5-1	TRBJ1-5	TGCGCCAGCAGCTTCACCGGGGGGCACGGTCAGCCCCAGCATTTT	CASSFTGGHGQPQHF
-	-	TRBV28	TRBJ2-5	TGTGCCAGCAGCCTACTGCTAGCGACAGTACAAGAGACCCAGTACTTC	CASSLLLATVQETQYF
-	TRBD2	TRBV29-1	TRBJ2-1	TGCAGCGTTGGCCCCCCTAGCGGGAGCTTCGATGAGCAGTTCTTC	CSVGPPSGSFDEQFF
-	-	TRBV7-3	TRBJ1-2	TGTGCCAGCAGCCTCCCGTTGGGGGGGCCTGTCGGGGTCTATGGCTACACCTTC	CASSLPLGGPVGVYGYTF
once	TRBD1	TRBV27	TRBJ1-4	TGTGCCAGCAGTTTGGGACAGGGTCGGGAAAAACTGTTTTTT	CASSLGQGREKLFF
-	TRBD2	TRBV2	TRBJ2-7	TGTGCCAGTACCTTCCTAGCGGGGGGGCGGTATGACGAGCAGTACTTC	CASTFLAGGRYDEQYF
-	TRBD2	TRBV2	TRBJ2-7	TGTGCCAGCGGGGAGGGGTTCTACGAGCAGTACTTC	CASGEGFYEQYF
-	-	TRBV7-2	TRBJ1-5	TGTGCCAGCAGCCCTACAGGAACGGGCAATCAGCCCCAGCATTTT	CASSPTGTGNQPQHF
medium-sized	-	TRBV7-9	TRBJ2-2	TGTGCCAGCAGCTTAGGGAGCACCGGGGAGCTGTTTTTT	CASSLGSTGELFF
-	-	TRBV5-1	TRBJ2-1	TGCGCCAGCAGCTTGGGGGGGGTCTCCTACAATGAGCAGTTCTTC	CASSLGGVSYNEQFF
-	TRBD2	TRBV9	TRBJ2-2	TGTGCCAGCAGCGCCGGGGGGGAGACCGGGGAGCTGTTTTTT	CASSAGGETGELFF
few	-	TRBV5-6	TRBJ1-5	TGTGCCAGCAGCTTCTCCGGGGGTGGGCAGCCCCAGCATTTT	CASSFSGGGQPQHF
-	-	TRBV7-8	TRBJ1-5	TGTGCCAGCAGCTTAGAGGCGGGTGCATCTAGTCAGCCCCAGCATTTT	CASSLEAGASSQPQHF
-	TRBD2	TRBV12-5	TRBJ2-6	TGTGCTAGTGGTTTGGGGACCATAGCGGGGCATTTAGACTCTGGGGCCAACGTCCTGACTTTC	CASGLGTIAGHLDSGANVLTF
-	TRBD1	TRBV13	TRBJ1-3	TGTGCCAGCAGCCCCCCCGACAGGGCTCCGGGAAACACCATATATTTT	CASSPPDRAPGNTIYF
-	TRBD1	TRBV27	TRBJ1-1	TGTGCCAGCAGTTTATCGACAGGGTTGAGGGCTTTCTTT	CASSLSTGLRAFF
-	-	TRBV7-8	TRBJ1-3	TGTGCCAGCAGCCGCGGAGGGGACTCTGGAAACACCATATATTTT	CASSRGGDSGNTIYF
few	-	TRBV30	TRBJ1-2	TGTGCCTGGAGTGTAAGGGGCGCCGTGTATGGCTACACCTTC	CAWSVRGAVYGYTF
-	-	TRBV6-5	TRBJ1-1	TGTGCCAGCACCCCTTTTAGGGGACTGGGAGCTTTCTTT	CASTPFRGLGAFF
few	TRBD1	TRBV5-6	TRBJ2-7	TGTGCCAGCAGCAGGGACAGGGTTCACGAGCAGTACTTC	CASSRDRVHEQYF
-	-	TRBV27	TRBJ1-1	TGTGCCAGCAGTTCCCTTTCATGGGCGAACACTGAAGCTTTCTTT	CASSSLSWANTEAFF
-	-	TRBV7-6	TRBJ1-2	TGTGCCAGCAGCTTATGGGCAGGGGATGGCTACACCTTC	CASSLWAGDGYTF
once	-	TRBV5-4	TRBJ2-4	TGTGCCAGCAGCCCCACGGTTGATATAGCCAAAAACATTCAGTACTTC	CASSPTVDIAKNIQYF
-	TRBD1	TRBV4-3	TRBJ1-3	TGCGCCAGCAGCCACACTAAGACAGGGGGCGGAAACACCATATATTTT	CASSHTKTGGGNTIYF
-	TRBD1	TRBV6-1	TRBJ1-6	TGTGCCAGCAGTGAAGCGGGCAGGGGGTCACCCCTCCACTTT	CASSEAGRGSPLHF
-	-	TRBV27	TRBJ1-1	TGTGCCAGCAGTTACGGCAGCGGCACTGAAGCTTTCTTT	CASSYGSGTEAFF
-	TRBD2	TRBV27	TRBJ2-7	TGTGCCAGCAGTTTATCCGGGGGGGTCGCCTACGAGCAGTACTTC	CASSLSGGVAYEQYF
few	TRBD2	TRBV5-6	TRBJ2-3	TGTGCCAGCAGCCACACGGGGGGATACACAGATACGCAGTATTTT	CASSHTGGYTDTQYF
-	-	TRBV29-1	TRBJ1-1	TGCAGCGCTAGTCCCGAGGGCACTGAAGCTTTCTTT	CSASPEGTEAFF